This T cell receptor beta chain was captured by sequencing in a study of cytomegalovirus exposure and HLA in healthy donors. Study details: For the 300 to 450 genotyped donors, 65% to 90% fell within the Caucasian-associated ancestry cluster.

When sampled, the donors appeared nominally healthy, though they likely had unrecorded immune exposures. PCR used 60 Vbeta primers and 13 Jbeta primers. The protocol was immunoSEQ multiplex PCR, while the TCRdb copy is restricted to in-frame clones and leaves out a portion. The sample carries 35,000 to 45,000 clones, around 50% recorded once. Germline lookup yields CDR1 SQVTM and CDR2 ANQGSEA. This CDR3 is 15 amino acids long. This clone was detected only a few times. The chain combines TRBV29-1 with TRBJ2-5, with 12 bases identical to TRBD2. The end of the DNA is better explained by TRBJ2-7, so the J call may be wrong. The receptor's source is a human donor in good health. The sequenced sample was PBMCs. The CDR3 here is CSVSPSGRASYEQYF. In nucleotides, the CDR3 is TGCAGCGTTTCACCTAGCGGGAGGGCGTCCTACGAGCAGTACTTC.